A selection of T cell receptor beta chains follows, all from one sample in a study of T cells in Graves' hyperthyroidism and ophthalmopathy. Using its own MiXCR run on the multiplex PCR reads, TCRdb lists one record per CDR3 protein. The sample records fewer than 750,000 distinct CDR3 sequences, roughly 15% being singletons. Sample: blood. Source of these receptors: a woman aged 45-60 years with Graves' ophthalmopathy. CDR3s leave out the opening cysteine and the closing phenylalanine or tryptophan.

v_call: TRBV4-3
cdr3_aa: ASSQDRPDSLSGANVLT

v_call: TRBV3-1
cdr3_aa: ASSPRTGRTETQY

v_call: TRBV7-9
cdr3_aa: ASSLDGATEAF

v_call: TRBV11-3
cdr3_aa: ASSLGGQSYNEQF

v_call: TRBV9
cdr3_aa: ASSVGPYNEQF

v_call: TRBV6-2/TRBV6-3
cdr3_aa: ASSYRPGSGSYNEQF

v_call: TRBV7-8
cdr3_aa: ASSLVRGDTDTQY

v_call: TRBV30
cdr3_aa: AWSEGGAARSYNEQF

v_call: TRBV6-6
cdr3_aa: ASSYSKAPGSPLH

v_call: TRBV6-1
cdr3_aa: ASSWEGVDNEQF

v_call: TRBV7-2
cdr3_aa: ASSLGVSRYNEQF

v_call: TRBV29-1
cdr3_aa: SVEDPSSGQYNEQF

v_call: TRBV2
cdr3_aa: ASSEGRNPYEQY

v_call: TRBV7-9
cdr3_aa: ASSESGQTYEQY

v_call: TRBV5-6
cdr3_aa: ASSPRRLAGGYNEQF

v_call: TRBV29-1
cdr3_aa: SVAKDRRVYGYT

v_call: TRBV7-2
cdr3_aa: ASSLGGREGF

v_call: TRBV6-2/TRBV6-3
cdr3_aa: ASSSRYNEQF

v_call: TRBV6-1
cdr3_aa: ASTSLEDGYEQY

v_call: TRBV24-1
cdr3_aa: ATSDGVAGGYEQY

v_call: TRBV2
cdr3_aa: ASSELATNTEAF